The next 32 T cell receptor beta chains were all read from a single sample in a study of T cell responses to AZD1222 COVID-19 vaccine. The assay was immunoSEQ multiplex PCR, and TCRdb's table has in-frame clones only and misses some. Of about 140,000 clones listed, 85% to 90% were seen once; the top ten hold 3.1%. The sequences come from peripheral blood, collected 28 days after the second AZD1222 dose. All receptors come from an adult who received the AZD1222 COVID-19 vaccine.

Of note for this clone: Compared with germline, one end of the junction differs, possibly owing to a read error. This chain uses TRBV7-7 with TRBJ1-2; 7 bases match TRBD1. The CDR3 sequence is 18 residues long. The germline CDR1 and CDR2 sequences are SSHAT and FNYEAQ (reference sequence). Here the CDR3 reads CASSSPLTGREVRYGYTF. For the CDR3, the DNA is TGTGCTAGCAGCTCCCCTTTGACAGGGAGAGAGGTCAGGTATGGCTACACCTTC.

The chain recombines TRBV19 with TRBJ1-2; 10 positions match TRBD1. Germline-derived CDR1 and CDR2 are LNHDA and SQIVND (reference sequence). V trimming: 8 bases; J trimming: 6 bases; junction bases outside the gene matches: 12. This CDR3 spans 15 amino acids. In DNA form, the CDR3 reads TGTGCCAGTTCCAGAACCGGGACAGGGGACAATGGCTACACCTTC. Translating it yields CASSRTGTGDNGYTF. Complete variable domain (other parts from reference TRBV19 and TRBJ1-2): DGGITQSPKYLFRKEGQNVTLSCEQNLNHDAMYWYRQDPGQGLRLIYYSQIVNDFQKGDIAEGYSVSREKKESFPLTVTSAQKNPTAFYLCASSRTGTGDNGYTFGSGTRLTVV.

The chain uses TRBV4-3 and TRBJ1-1, with D tentatively TRBD1 (5 bases). The CDR3 extends over 14 amino acids. The V end was cut by 0 bases, the J end by 8 bases, with 13 bases between. Per germline, CDR1 LGHNA and CDR2 YSLEER. CDR3 DNA: TGCGCCAGCAGCCAAGATTCCGAGCCAGGGGAAGCTTTCTTT. Protein product: CASSQDSEPGEAFF.

This CDR3 is CACRGGAGGHNEQFF. Here the CDR3 DNA reads TGTGCCTGTCGGGGGGGCGCGGGAGGCCACAATGAGCAGTTCTTC. V is TRBV30 and J is TRBJ2-1, with 8 bases matching TRBD2. CDR1 GTSNPN and CDR2 SVGIG come from the germline V gene (reference sequence). V trimming: 6 bases; J trimming: 5 bases; junction bases outside the gene matches: 12. The CDR3 covers 15 residues.

V is TRBV6-1 and J is TRBJ2-5, with a possible D match to TRBD2 (5 bases). V was cut by 1 base and J by 12 bases, with 18 bases left in between. CDR1 is MNHNS, CDR2 SASEGT, per germline. The CDR3 loop spans 14 amino acids. The CDR3 spells CASSEEIPGRRKYF. The CDR3 DNA follows: TGTGCCAGCAGTGAAGAAATCCCCGGACGGAGGAAGTACTTC.

The CDR3 nucleotides are TGTGCCAGCAGCCAAGGACTAGCGGGAAGAGAGACCCAGTACTTC. This sequence encodes CASSQGLAGRETQYF. The chain employs TRBV4-2 and TRBJ2-5; TRBD2 agrees at 11 bases. This CDR3 comprises 15 residues. V shed 1 base, J shed 4 bases, and the junction held 2 bases outside the gene matches. Germline values: CDR1 LGHNA, CDR2 YNFKEQ.

The rearrangement joins TRBV10-3 to TRBJ1-6, with TRBD1 identical over 7 bases. This CDR3 has 14 amino acids. J gave up 5 bases and V 6 bases, and 4 bases lay outside the gene matches. In germline, CDR1 is ENHRY, CDR2 SYGVKD. This CDR3 reads CAIRGQQNNSPLHF. The DNA for the CDR3 is TGTGCCATCAGGGGACAGCAGAATAATTCACCCCTCCACTTT.

A few counts support this clone. Different DNA sequences within this sample yield the same CDR3. The chain is built from TRBV30 and TRBJ2-3; 10 bases line up with TRBD1. Germline assignment: CDR1 GTSNPN and CDR2 SVGIG (reference sequence). V dropped 0 bases and J dropped 4; count of bases not matched to a gene: 4. The CDR3 has 15 residues. The CDR3 spells CAWSVKGQGSDTQYF. As DNA, the CDR3 is TGTGCCTGGAGTGTCAAGGGACAGGGGTCAGATACGCAGTATTTT. Full variable domain (outside the CDR3, taken from reference TRBV30 and TRBJ2-3): SQTIHQWPATLVQPVGSPLSLECTVEGTSNPNLYWYRQAAGRGLQLLFYSVGIGQISSEVPQNLSASRPQDRQFILSSKKLLLSDSGFYLCAWSVKGQGSDTQYFGPGTRLTVL.

This rearrangement joins TRBV10-2 to TRBJ2-3, with 8 bases lining up with TRBD1. The V segment lost 4 bases and the J segment 0 bases; nucleotides outside the gene matches: 6. Germline V gives CDR1 WSHSY, CDR2 SAAADI. This CDR3 contains 16 residues. CDR3 in DNA: TGCGCCAGCAGTGTGGCAGGGGGCTTTAGCACAGATACGCAGTATTTT. Translating gives CASSVAGGFSTDTQYF.

This chain links TRBV6-2 or TRBV6-3 with TRBJ1-2; 7 nucleotides align to TRBD1. Per the germline V gene, CDR1 is MNHEY and CDR2 is SVGEGT. The CDR3 is 15 residues long. After removal of 5 bases from V and 0 bases from J, the junction contained 6 bases not matched to a gene. CDR3 protein: CASSLPGTANYGYTF. The CDR3 coding sequence is TGTGCCAGCAGTCTTCCTGGGACAGCTAACTATGGCTACACCTTC.

The V and J genes are TRBV5-1 and TRBJ1-1; D is undetermined. V was shortened by 0 bases and J by 1 base, with 10 bases between the two germline ends. CDR1 is SGHRS and CDR2 is YFSETQ in the germline V gene. This CDR3 has 15 residues. The CDR3: CASSLGRQKNTEAFF. As DNA, the CDR3 is TGCGCCAGCAGCTTGGGTCGGCAGAAGAACACTGAAGCTTTCTTT.

The rearrangement links TRBV18 to TRBJ2-7; D is possibly TRBD1 (6 bases). The CDR3 has 14 residues. V gave up 2 bases and J gave up 2 bases, with 10 bases separating them. CDR1 and CDR2 from the germline V gene are KGHSH and LQKENI. The CDR3, as DNA: TGTGCCAGCTCACCAAGGGACAAAGCCTACGAGCAGTACTTC. It is translated as CASSPRDKAYEQYF.

This sequence joins TRBV27 and TRBJ1-1, with 8 positions matching TRBD1. With V trimmed by 9 bases and J by 6 bases, 9 bases remained unmatched. The CDR3 consists of 13 residues. Germline V CDR1 and CDR2: MNHEY, SMNVEV (reference sequence). The CDR3 DNA reads TGTGCCAGTCGGTCAGGGGGCTCCGCTGAAGCTTTCTTT. Its protein is CASRSGGSAEAFF.

J is TRBJ1-1 and V is TRBV11-2; D is ambiguous. The length of the CDR3 is 13 residues. From germline, CDR1 is SGHAT and CDR2 FQNNGV. The ends were cut back, 5 bases at V and 5 bases at J, with 12 bases in the middle. The CDR3, as DNA: TGTGCCAGCAGCACACGTATGGGGACTGAAGCTTTCTTT. Amino acids: CASSTRMGTEAFF.

The V and J genes are TRBV9 and TRBJ1-1; TRBD1 matches at 7 bases. The CDR3 spans 13 residues. With 4 bases clipped from V and 8 bases from J, the junction kept 8 bases outside the gene matches. Germline assignment: CDR1 SGDLS and CDR2 YYNGEE. CDR3 DNA: TGTGCCAGCAGCCCGGGGACAGAGAGCGAAGCTTTCTTT. Protein: CASSPGTESEAFF. The full variable domain, its missing parts supplied by reference TRBV9 and TRBJ1-1, is DSGVTQTPKHLITATGQRVTLRCSPRSGDLSVYWYQQSLDQGLQFLIQYYNGEERAKGNILERFSAQQFPDLHSELNLSSLELGDSALYFCASSPGTESEAFFGQGTRLTVV.

The V call is TRBV5-4, the J call TRBJ2-7; TRBD2 matches 8 bases. The V gene end was trimmed by 0 bases and the J gene end by 7 bases; junction bases not matched to a gene: 3. CDR1 and CDR2 from the germline V gene are SGHNT and YYREEE (reference sequence). This CDR3 comprises 13 residues. The CDR3 nucleotides are TGTGCCAGCAGCTTGGACGGGACTAGAGAGCAGTACTTC. Translating gives CASSLDGTREQYF.

The genes are TRBV6-6 and TRBJ1-5; D remains ambiguous. The germline V gene encodes CDR1 MNHNY and CDR2 SVGAGI (reference sequence). CDR3 length: 16 residues. Trimming removed 5 bases from V and 2 bases from J, with 16 bases in between. The CDR3 spells CASSPKDSGRNQPQHF. The CDR3 DNA is TGTGCCAGCAGTCCAAAGGATTCCGGACGCAATCAGCCCCAGCATTTT.

The chain carries TRBV5-1 and TRBJ1-2; D is perhaps TRBD1 (5 bases). The germline gives CDR1 SGHRS, CDR2 YFSETQ. This CDR3 comprises 14 residues. The V end lost 4 bases, the J end lost 3 bases, and 13 bases lay between the germline ends. This CDR3 is CASSRGQGDYGYTF. In nucleotides, the CDR3 is TGCGCCAGCAGCCGTGGACAAGGAGACTATGGCTACACCTTC.

V and J are TRBV20-1 and TRBJ1-1, with TRBD1 identical over 10 bases. Germline lookup yields CDR1 DFQATT and CDR2 SNEGSKA (reference sequence). This CDR3 is built from 11 residues. Losses at the gene ends were 6 bases for V and 8 bases for J; bases not matched to a gene: 3. The CDR3 DNA is TGCAGTGCCCTGGGACAGGGGGAAGCTTTCTTT. Encoded protein: CSALGQGEAFF.

The chain combines TRBV28 with TRBJ2-3, with no clear D. Trimming took off 2 bases at V and 2 bases at J, with 8 bases between the two ends. The CDR3 has 14 amino acids. Germline CDR1 MDHEN, CDR2 SYDVKM. The CDR3 reads CASSLRLLTDTQYF. The CDR3 coding sequence is TGTGCCAGCAGTTTAAGGCTTCTCACAGATACGCAGTATTTT.

The chain recombines TRBV10-2 with TRBJ1-5; TRBD1 is a possible D gene (6 bases). CDR3 length: 15 amino acids. Trimming pared 3 bases from V and 2 bases from J, leaving 11 bases between. Germline V gives CDR1 WSHSY, CDR2 SAAADI. The CDR3 spells CASSEGGGGNQPQHF. The DNA of the CDR3 is TGCGCCAGCAGTGAAGGGGGAGGCGGCAATCAGCCCCAGCATTTT.

The chain combines TRBV7-2 with TRBJ1-5; D is unresolved. The CDR3 is 14 amino acids. Trimming left V 0 bases short and J 7 bases short, with 10 bases between. Germline CDR1 is SGHTA and CDR2 is FQGNSA. The CDR3 region is CASSLAGAEQPQHF. The CDR3 DNA is TGTGCCAGCAGCTTAGCCGGCGCGGAGCAGCCCCAGCATTTT.

The V call is TRBV2, the J call TRBJ1-5, with no clear D. V was clipped by 1 base and J by 10 bases, with 17 bases between them. CDR3 size: 15 residues. The germline gives CDR1 SNHLY, CDR2 FYNNEI. The CDR3 protein is CASSEDGPAISPQHF. CDR3 DNA sequence: TGTGCCAGCAGTGAAGACGGTCCAGCAATCAGCCCCCAGCATTTT.

The CDR3 spells CASSEGTGTGITDTQYF. The CDR3 nucleotides are TGTGCCAGCAGTGAAGGTACCGGGACAGGGATCACAGATACGCAGTATTTT. This rearrangement joins TRBV25-1 to TRBJ2-3; TRBD1 matches 9 bases. V shed 2 bases, J shed 2 bases, and the junction held 8 bases outside the gene matches. CDR3 length: 17 amino acids. The germline CDR1 and CDR2 sequences are MGHDK and SYGVNS.

This clone was seen a handful of times. This chain connects TRBV6-5 to TRBJ2-7, with a possible D match to TRBD1 (6 bases). Trimming stripped 7 bases from V and 0 bases from J, with 16 bases between. Looked up from germline, CDR1 is MNHEY and CDR2 is SVGAGI. This CDR3 is 15 amino acids long. The CDR3 bases are TGTGCCAGCAAGGTCCGTCGACAGGACTCCTACGAGCAGTACTTC. Protein product: CASKVRRQDSYEQYF.

The chain carries TRBV12-3 or TRBV12-4 and TRBJ2-1; D not certain. The CDR3 has 13 amino acids. Trimming shortened V by 4 bases and J by 9 bases, and 13 bases separated the two germline ends. The DNA for the CDR3 is TGTGCCAGCAGTTCAATAGGGTTGGGTGAGCAGTTCTTC. This translates into CASSSIGLGEQFF.

This rearrangement joins TRBV30 to TRBJ2-5; D gene unclear. Looked up from germline, CDR1 is GTSNPN and CDR2 is SVGIG (reference sequence). V lost 2 bases and J 3 bases, leaving 7 bases between the germline ends. CDR3 length: 12 amino acids. CDR3 region: CAWSPKKETQYF. CDR3 bases: TGTGCCTGGAGTCCGAAAAAAGAGACCCAGTACTTC.

The chain combines TRBV25-1 with TRBJ2-3; 8 positions match TRBD1. The V gene's germline CDR1 is MGHDK and CDR2 SYGVNS. The J segment lost 5 bases and the V segment lost 6 bases, leaving 4 bases of the junction unmatched. The CDR3 length is 13 residues. The CDR3 DNA reads TGTGCCAGCAGCAGGGGGCAGGGAGATACGCAGTATTTT. It translates to CASSRGQGDTQYF. Together with reference TRBV25-1 and TRBJ2-3, the CDR3 gives the full variable domain: EADIYQTPRYLVIGTGKKITLECSQTMGHDKMYWYQQDPGMELHLIHYSYGVNSTEKGDLSSESTVSRIRTEHFPLTLESARPSHTSQYLCASSRGQGDTQYFGPGTRLTVL.

The chain couples TRBV7-6 to TRBJ1-1, with D possibly matching TRBD1 (5 bases). The CDR3 sequence is 15 residues long. Germline CDR1 reads SGHVS; CDR2 reads FNYEAQ. Trimming removed 5 bases at V and 1 base at J, with 14 bases between. The CDR3 sequence is CASSPLKGPNTEAFF. Written as DNA, the CDR3 is TGTGCCAGCAGCCCTTTGAAGGGGCCGAACACTGAAGCTTTCTTT.

The V and J genes are TRBV4-1 and TRBJ2-3, with TRBD1 identical over 12 bases. The V and J ends lost 4 bases and 5 bases, in that order; junction bases with no gene match: 10. Germline CDR1 MGHRA, CDR2 YSYEKL. This CDR3 has 17 residues. The DNA of the CDR3 is TGCGCCAGCAGCCCTTCCGGGACAGGGGGCGGGGGAGATACGCAGTATTTT. Protein: CASSPSGTGGGGDTQYF.

The chain couples TRBV7-3 to TRBJ1-5, with 7 nucleotides matching TRBD1. Unmatched junction bases numbered 6, after V lost 6 bases and J lost 4 bases. Germline V CDR1 and CDR2: SGHTA, FQGTGA. CDR3 length equals 14 residues. The CDR3: CASSLAGGNQPQHF. CDR3 DNA: TGTGCCAGCAGTCTCGCAGGGGGGAATCAGCCCCAGCATTTT.

V gene TRBV7-3 combines with J gene TRBJ2-3; TRBD2 aligns across 8 bases. Germline loops: CDR1 SGHTA, CDR2 FQGTGA. This CDR3 has 15 residues. V was clipped by 3 bases and J by 5 bases; unmatched bases: 7. The CDR3 region has the DNA TGTGCCAGCAGCTTCGACGGGAGGGAGGTAGATACGCAGTATTTT. Its translation: CASSFDGREVDTQYF.